Below are 17 T cell receptor beta chains sequenced from a single sample in a study of blood T cells in healthy people across ages. A J-beta primer mix and a sample-barcoded 5' primer were used in a second PCR of roughly 6 to 11 cycles. TCRdb called the 5' RACE reads again in MiXCR, with one record for every CDR3 protein. The profile shows 1 million to 1.2 million distinct CDR3 sequences, roughly two fifths of them singletons. The material sequenced was blood. The source of these receptors is a man between 18 and 29 years old in good health.

J is TRBJ1-5 and V is TRBV7-6; TRBD1 might be the D (5 bases). This CDR3 is built from 17 residues. The V gene's germline CDR1 is SGHVS and CDR2 FNYEAQ. The V end lost 1 base, the J end lost 0 bases, and 13 bases lay between the germline ends. CDR3 nucleotides: TGTGCCAGCAGCTTAGTAGTTGGGGCACATAGCAATCAGCCCCAGCATTTT. Amino acid sequence: CASSLVVGAHSNQPQHF.

The J gene is TRBJ2-2, the V gene TRBV12-3 or TRBV12-4; TRBD1 matches 9 bases. The CDR3 has 14 residues. V trimming: 5 bases; J trimming: 9 bases; junction bases outside the gene matches: 7. The CDR3 DNA is TGTGCCAGCAGTCTGGGACAGGGCCTTAGGGAGCTGTTTTTT. Its protein is CASSLGQGLRELFF.

This clonotype has only a few counts. The rearrangement uses TRBV4-2 and TRBJ2-2; 9 bases line up with TRBD1. V lost 0 bases to trimming and J lost 6 bases; unmatched junction nucleotides: 8. The CDR3 is made up of 17 amino acids. Per germline, CDR1 LGHNA and CDR2 YNFKEQ. The CDR3 protein is CASSQEGQGKGAGELFF. As DNA, the CDR3 is TGTGCCAGCAGCCAAGAAGGACAGGGGAAAGGGGCCGGGGAGCTGTTTTTT.

Remarks on this clonotype: A single base separates this from a much larger clone, so it may be a read error. The CDR3 DNA reads as TGTGCCAGCAGTAAACCGGGACAGGGTTTGGAGACCCAGTTCTTC. It translates to CASSKPGQGLETQFF. The chain combines TRBV27 with TRBJ2-1, with 9 bases aligning to TRBD1. In germline, CDR1 is MNHEY, CDR2 SMNVEV (reference sequence). The CDR3 is 15 residues long. V shed 5 bases and J 13 bases; nucleotides not matched to a gene: 15.

As for this clonotype: At one boundary the junction diverges from the germline segment, which might be a read error. CDR3 nucleotide sequence: TGCGGTGCTCTGGATCCGGGACAGACTATAGAGACCCAGTACTTC. Amino acid sequence: CGALDPGQTIETQYF. The chain employs TRBV20-1 and TRBJ2-5, with 7 bases identical to TRBD1. This CDR3 is built from 15 residues. CDR1 is DFQATT, CDR2 SNEGSKA, per germline (reference sequence).

This clonotype came up many times. One junction end does not reproduce the germline sequence, and a read error may be involved. The J gene is TRBJ1-2, the V gene TRBV11-2, with TRBD1 identical over 10 bases. Germline V gives CDR1 SGHAT, CDR2 FQNNGV. This CDR3 is built from 13 residues. The CDR3 here is CASSLGQGFGYTF. The CDR3 DNA reads TGCGCCAGCAGCTTGGGACAGGGGTTTGGCTACACCTTC.

This clonotype was seen a single time. A read error may account for a junction end that differs from germline. V is TRBV20-1 and J is TRBJ1-1; D is uncertain. Germline V lookup: CDR1 DFQATT, CDR2 SNEGSKA (reference sequence). This CDR3 spans 12 amino acids. CDR3 DNA sequence: TGCGGTGCTCCAACAGCTAACACTGAAGCTTTCTTT. Its protein product is CGAPTANTEAFF.

This clonotype has more than one count but fewer than ten. The J gene is TRBJ1-2, the V gene TRBV6-1; TRBD1 matches at 7 bases. The CDR3 totals 15 residues. Unmatched junction bases numbered 9, after V lost 0 bases and J lost 8 bases. The germline V gene has CDR1 MNHNS and CDR2 SASEGT. This chain's CDR3 is CASSEASTGLRGYTF. The CDR3 DNA sequence: TGTGCCAGCAGTGAAGCCTCGACAGGGTTGCGAGGCTACACCTTC.

This clonotype was counted between two and nine times. The V call is TRBV11-2, the J call TRBJ1-1, with D unclear. Germline values: CDR1 SGHAT, CDR2 FQNNGV. Trimming took 4 bases from V and 5 from J, leaving 11 bases between them. CDR3 length: 13 amino acids. The CDR3 DNA is TGTGCCAGCAGCTCTTCACCTGTTACTGAAGCTTTCTTT. As protein: CASSSSPVTEAFF.

The genes are TRBV14 and TRBJ1-1; no clear D. Deletions cut 1 base from V and 8 bases from J, with 14 bases between. The CDR3 has 14 residues. Looked up from germline, CDR1 is SGHDN and CDR2 is FVKESK. CDR3 sequence (DNA): TGTGCCAGCAGCCAAGCCCACCACAGCCGGGAAGCTTTCTTT. Its translation is CASSQAHHSREAFF.

The chain uses TRBV27 and TRBJ1-2, with a weak D call TRBD1 (6 bases). The ends were cut back, 3 bases at V and 1 base at J, with 18 bases in the middle. CDR3 length: 17 residues. Per germline, CDR1 MNHEY and CDR2 SMNVEV (reference sequence). In nucleotides, the CDR3 is TGTGCCAGCAGTTTTGGGGCCCCGACAGGTTATAACTATGGCTACACCTTC. This sequence encodes CASSFGAPTGYNYGYTF.

V usage is TRBV6-5 and J usage is TRBJ2-1; a weak D match, TRBD1 (5 bases). V was trimmed by 0 bases and J by 4 bases, leaving 13 bases between them. The length of the CDR3 is 16 residues. Germline lookup yields CDR1 MNHEY and CDR2 SVGAGI. In nucleotides, the CDR3 is TGTGCCAGCAGTTACTCGATGCAGGGCATGTACAATGAGCAGTTCTTC. Translation gives CASSYSMQGMYNEQFF.

The chain couples TRBV30 to TRBJ1-2, with D perhaps TRBD1 (6 bases). Germline assignment: CDR1 GTSNPN and CDR2 SVGIG (reference sequence). V was cut by 7 bases and J by 3 bases, with 12 bases left in between. The CDR3 covers 12 residues. CDR3 in amino acids: CAFNRADYGYTF. CDR3 nucleotides: TGTGCCTTTAACAGGGCCGACTATGGCTACACCTTC.

This clonotype was counted only a few times. The gene calls are TRBV4-3 and TRBJ1-4; D gene unclear. The CDR3 runs to 16 residues. CDR1 and CDR2 from the germline V gene are LGHNA and YSLEER. The V end lost 0 bases, the J end lost 7 bases, and 15 bases lay between the germline ends. Here the CDR3 DNA reads TGCGCCAGCAGCCAAGAAGGAGGGAATTGGGGTGAAAAACTGTTTTTT. Translating it yields CASSQEGGNWGEKLFF.

The chain joins TRBV20-1 to TRBJ1-2; D is unresolved. CDR1 DFQATT and CDR2 SNEGSKA come from the germline V gene (reference sequence). CDR3 length: 14 residues. Between the trimmed V and J ends, which lost 1 base and 6 bases, there was a span of 15 bases. CDR3 nucleotide sequence: TGCAGTGCTAGAGGTGTGGGGTTTGGGCATGGCTACACCTTC. It specifies CSARGVGFGHGYTF.

As for this clonotype: A much larger clone sits a single nucleotide away, making a read error possible. The chain couples TRBV29-1 to TRBJ1-2; TRBD1 might be the D (5 bases). The germline gives CDR1 SQVTM, CDR2 ANQGSEA. The V end lost 0 bases, the J end lost 4 bases, and 15 bases lay between the germline ends. The CDR3 runs to 15 residues. DNA of the CDR3: TGCAGCGTTGAAGATCGGGGAGGGGCCAGCTATGGCTACACCTTC. This gives the protein CSVEDRGGASYGYTF.

This clonotype was counted a few times. This chain links TRBV3-1 with TRBJ2-3; no reliable D call. Trimming took 1 base from V and 2 from J, leaving 7 bases between them. This CDR3 spans 14 amino acids. CDR1 and CDR2 (germline): LGHDT, YNNKEL (reference sequence). As DNA, the CDR3 is TGTGCCAGCAGCCAAGCCCCCTTCACAGATACGCAGTATTTT. Amino acid sequence: CASSQAPFTDTQYF.